This TCR beta chain was identified in a study of blood T cells in healthy people across ages. General study points: Long-lived donors exceeded aged donors in naive CD4+ cells and diversity.

This clonotype was seen a few times. Its antigen is not identified. Healthy individuals of Caucasian origin from Russia, aged about 6 to 90, served as donors. Each sample had at least 7 million PBMCs isolated. At least 5.5 micrograms of total RNA were extracted per sample. The V gene lost 6 bases and the J gene lost 2 bases, with 11 bases spanning the gap. The CDR3 sequence is 14 residues long. With a J-beta primer mix and a sample-barcoded 5' primer, a second PCR ran 7 to 11 cycles. TCRdb fed the 5' RACE reads into MiXCR, producing one record per CDR3 protein. The sample lists 1.5 million to 2 million distinct CDR3 sequences, over 25% occurring once.

The chain couples TRBV12-3 or TRBV12-4 to TRBJ1-3; the D is unclear. This clonotype originated in a woman in her twenties or thirties in good health. The sequencing input was blood. The CDR3 DNA reads as TGTGCCAGCAGCTTGAGCGGGGCTGGAAACACCATATATTTT. It encodes CASSLSGAGNTIYF.